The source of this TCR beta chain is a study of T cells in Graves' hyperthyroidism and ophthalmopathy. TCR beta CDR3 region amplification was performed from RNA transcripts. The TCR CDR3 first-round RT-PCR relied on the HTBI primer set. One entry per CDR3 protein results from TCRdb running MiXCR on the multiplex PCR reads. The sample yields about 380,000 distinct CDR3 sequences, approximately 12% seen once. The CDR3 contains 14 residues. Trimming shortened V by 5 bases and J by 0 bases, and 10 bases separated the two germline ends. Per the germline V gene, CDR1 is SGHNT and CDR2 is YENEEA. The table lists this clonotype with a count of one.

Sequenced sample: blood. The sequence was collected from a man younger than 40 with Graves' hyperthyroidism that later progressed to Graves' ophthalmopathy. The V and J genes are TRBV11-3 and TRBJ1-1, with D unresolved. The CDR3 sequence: CASSGRTVNTEAFF. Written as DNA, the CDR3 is TGTGCCAGCAGCGGCCGGACGGTGAACACTGAAGCTTTCTTT.